One and the same sample provided the 8 T cell receptor beta chains below, sequenced in a study of blood T cell repertoires in COVID-19. The data were produced by immunoSEQ multiplex PCR, yet TCRdb's version contains in-frame clones alone and is incomplete. This table holds about 98,000 clones, about four fifths found once. The sequenced sample was peripheral blood. The receptors were sampled from a human donor in a cohort sampled during active COVID-19.

The chain uses TRBV7-8 and TRBJ2-7; a possible D gene is TRBD2 (6 bases). The CDR3 consists of 16 residues. The germline V gene encodes CDR1 SGHVS and CDR2 FQNEAQ. Trimming shortened V by 4 bases and J by 0 bases, and 16 bases separated the two germline ends. CDR3 loop: CASSSLPGLYSYEQYF. The CDR3 nucleotides read TGTGCCAGCAGCTCATTGCCGGGACTCTACTCCTACGAGCAGTACTTC. The whole variable domain, remainder taken from reference TRBV7-8 and TRBJ2-7, is GAGVSQSPRYKVAKRGQDVALRCDPISGHVSLFWYQQALGQGPEFLTYFQNEAQLDKSGLPSDRFFAERPEGSVSTLKIQRTQQEDSAVYLCASSSLPGLYSYEQYFGPGTRLTVT.

The sample holds many counts of this clone. V and J are TRBV14 and TRBJ1-2; TRBD1 is a possible D gene (6 bases). Trimming cost V 4 bases and J 2 bases, with 14 bases left between them. CDR1 and CDR2 from the germline V gene are SGHDN and FVKESK. The CDR3 extends over 15 amino acids. The CDR3 sequence is CASSRLRGWNYGYTF. CDR3 in DNA: TGTGCCAGCAGCCGCCTAAGGGGGTGGAACTATGGCTACACCTTC.

This chain links TRBV29-1 with TRBJ2-7, with 10 bases lining up with TRBD1. This CDR3 region has 14 residues. In germline, CDR1 is SQVTM, CDR2 ANQGSEA. J was trimmed by 3 bases and V by 4 bases; bases with no gene match: 6. The CDR3 DNA reads TGCAGCGTTGGTGCCGGGACAGGGGTCTACGAGCAGTACTTC. Amino acids: CSVGAGTGVYEQYF.

V gene TRBV25-1 combines with J gene TRBJ1-1; 9 bases line up with TRBD1. The germline CDR1 and CDR2 sequences are MGHDK and SYGVNS. V dropped 3 bases and J dropped 1; count of bases not matched to a gene: 0. This CDR3 is built from 14 residues. The CDR3 reads CASSEGQGNTEAFF. As DNA, the CDR3 is TGTGCCAGCAGTGAGGGACAGGGGAACACTGAAGCTTTCTTT.

This clone was observed a handful of times. This chain links TRBV10-3 with TRBJ1-2; D is perhaps TRBD1 (6 bases). CDR1 and CDR2 from the germline V gene are ENHRY and SYGVKD. V was shortened by 6 bases and J by 4 bases, with 15 bases between the two germline ends. The CDR3 loop spans 14 amino acids. CDR3 protein: CAISPTGSAYGYTF. The CDR3 region has the DNA TGTGCCATCAGCCCCACAGGGTCCGCCTATGGCTACACCTTC.

V and J are TRBV2 and TRBJ1-4; 7 nucleotides agree with TRBD1. V shed 4 bases and J 7 bases; nucleotides not matched to a gene: 0. This CDR3 spans 12 amino acids. Germline loops: CDR1 SNHLY, CDR2 FYNNEI. For the CDR3, the DNA is TGTGCCAGCAGTGGACAGGGTGAAAAACTGTTTTTT. Its protein is CASSGQGEKLFF. Full variable domain (rest looked up from reference TRBV2 and TRBJ1-4): EPEVTQTPSHQVTQMGQEVILRCVPISNHLYFYWYRQILGQKVEFLVSFYNNEISEKSEIFDDQFSVERPDGSNFTLKIRSTKLEDSAMYFCASSGQGEKLFFGSGTQLSVL.

The J gene is TRBJ2-3, the V gene TRBV6-6; perhaps TRBD1 as D (6 bases). The CDR3 consists of 14 residues. V shed 8 bases and J shed 2 bases, with 14 bases lying between them. Germline CDR1 and CDR2: MNHNY and SVGAGI (reference sequence). CDR3 loop: CASVFQGFTDTQYF. The CDR3 DNA reads as TGTGCCAGCGTTTTCCAGGGGTTCACAGATACGCAGTATTTT.

The chain links TRBV27 to TRBJ2-1; 9 nucleotides match TRBD1. Germline lookup yields CDR1 MNHEY and CDR2 SMNVEV (reference sequence). V was pared by 1 base and J by 4 bases, with 5 bases of the junction left unmatched. The CDR3 totals 16 residues. This CDR3 reads CASSLWAQGAYNEQFF. DNA of the CDR3: TGTGCCAGCAGTTTATGGGCACAGGGGGCGTACAATGAGCAGTTCTTC.